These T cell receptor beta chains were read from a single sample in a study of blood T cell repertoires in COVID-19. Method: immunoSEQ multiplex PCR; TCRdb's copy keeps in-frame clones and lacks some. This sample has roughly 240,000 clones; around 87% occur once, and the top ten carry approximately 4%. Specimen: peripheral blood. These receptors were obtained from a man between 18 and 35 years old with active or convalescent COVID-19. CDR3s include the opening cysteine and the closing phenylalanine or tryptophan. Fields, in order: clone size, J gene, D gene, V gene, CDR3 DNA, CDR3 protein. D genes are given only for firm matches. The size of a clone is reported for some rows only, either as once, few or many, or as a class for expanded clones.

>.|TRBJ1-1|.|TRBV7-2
TGTGCCAGCAGCTCCCGGGAGGTCCCAGGGAGATTATCAGCTTTCTTT
CASSSREVPGRLSAFF
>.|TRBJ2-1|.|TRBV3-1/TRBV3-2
TGTGCCAGCAGCCAAACCCTAGGGGTTTACAATGAGCAGTTCTTC
CASSQTLGVYNEQFF
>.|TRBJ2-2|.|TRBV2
TGTGCCGCCGGGACATCGAACACCGGGGAGCTGTTTTTT
CAAGTSNTGELFF
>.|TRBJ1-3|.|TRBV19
TGTGCCAGTAGTCCCACATCGTCTGGAAACACCATATATTTT
CASSPTSSGNTIYF
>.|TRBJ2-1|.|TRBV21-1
TGTGCCAGCAGCATCAGACAGAGACAGGGGTTCAATGAGCAGTTCTTC
CASSIRQRQGFNEQFF
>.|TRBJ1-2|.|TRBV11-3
TGTGCCAGCAGCCTCGGGAGACGGGGCTACACCTTC
CASSLGRRGYTF
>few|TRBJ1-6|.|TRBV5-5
TGTGCCAGCAGCCCGAGGACAGCCTCCTATAATTCACCCCTCCACTTT
CASSPRTASYNSPLHF
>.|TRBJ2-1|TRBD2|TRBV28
TGTGCCAGCAGTCCCATCGGAGCGGGAGTCATCGATGAGCAGTTCTTC
CASSPIGAGVIDEQFF
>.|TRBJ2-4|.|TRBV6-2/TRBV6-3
TGTGCCAGCAGTTACGGGGCAAACATTCAGTACTTC
CASSYGANIQYF
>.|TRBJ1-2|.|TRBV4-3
TGCGCCAGCAGCCAAGAATTGACGGGAAGCTATGGCTACACCTTC
CASSQELTGSYGYTF
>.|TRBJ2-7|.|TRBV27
TGTGCCAGCAGGAGGTCGCTAGCTGGGGATTACGAGCAGTACTTC
CASRRSLAGDYEQYF
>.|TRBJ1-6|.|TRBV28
TGTGCCAGCAGTTCCGGGGGTAGCTCCTATAATTCACCCCTCCACTTT
CASSSGGSSYNSPLHF
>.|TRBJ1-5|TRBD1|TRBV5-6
TGTGCCAGCAGCTTGGGGACAGGGAGAAGGCAGCCCCAGCATTTT
CASSLGTGRRQPQHF
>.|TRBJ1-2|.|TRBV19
TGTGCCAGTAGTATATCGGGGTCCGACTATGGCTACACCTTC
CASSISGSDYGYTF
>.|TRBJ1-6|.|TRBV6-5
TGTGCCAGCATCGGCGGCGAGCTCCTCGACTCACCCCTCCACTTT
CASIGGELLDSPLHF
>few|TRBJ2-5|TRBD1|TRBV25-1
TGTGCCAGCAGTAAGCGGGACAGGGTAAAAGAGACCCAGTACTTC
CASSKRDRVKETQYF
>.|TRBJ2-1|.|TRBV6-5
TGTGCCAGCAGTTACTCCGATGAGCAGTTCTTC
CASSYSDEQFF
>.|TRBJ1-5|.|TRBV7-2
TGTGCCAGCAGCTTATCTGCGGAGGGTTATCAGCCCCAGCATTTT
CASSLSAEGYQPQHF
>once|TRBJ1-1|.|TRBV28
TGTGCCAGCAGTTTATCCTGGAGCACTGAAGCTTTCTTT
CASSLSWSTEAFF
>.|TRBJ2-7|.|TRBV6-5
TGTGCCAGCACCATGACAGTTTCCTACGAGCAGTACTTC
CASTMTVSYEQYF
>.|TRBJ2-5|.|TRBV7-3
TGTGCCAGCAGTCCCCTAGAGGGCCCCGAAGAAGAGACCCAGTACTTC
CASSPLEGPEEETQYF
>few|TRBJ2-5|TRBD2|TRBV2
TGTGCCAGCAGTGAAAAAACTAGCGGGAGGTATAGGGAGACCCAGTACTTC
CASSEKTSGRYRETQYF